The subject of this entry is one T cell receptor beta chain. The sample is drawn from a study of blood T cell repertoires in COVID-19. Profiled with immunoSEQ multiplex PCR; TCRdb holds only in-frame clones, not every one. This sample has about 330,000 clones, with around 89% found just once. Trimming pared 2 bases from V and 5 bases from J, leaving 7 bases between. The germline CDR1 and CDR2 sequences are SGHTA and FQGTGA. This CDR3 is built from 13 residues. The chain uses TRBV7-3 and TRBJ2-1; possibly TRBD2 for D (6 bases). The receptor was derived from a man aged 18-30 years who had recovered from COVID-19. The specimen was peripheral blood. The CDR3 DNA reads TGTGCCAGCAGCTTAGCGGGGAACAATGAGCAGTTCTTC. This sequence encodes CASSLAGNNEQFF.